A single sample gave rise to the 28 T cell receptor beta chains below, sequenced in a study of T cells in Graves' hyperthyroidism and ophthalmopathy. The source material, RNA transcripts, was used to amplify TCR beta CDR3 regions. The primer set for the first-round RT-PCR of the TCR CDR3 was HTBI. TCRdb re-called the multiplex PCR reads through MiXCR, storing one row per CDR3 protein. The sample includes about 610,000 distinct CDR3 sequences, approximately 15% of them seen just once. Sequences were obtained from blood. Receptors were obtained from a woman aged 40 to 49 with Graves' ophthalmopathy.

The rearrangement links TRBV4-2 to TRBJ2-7; 11 nucleotides line up with TRBD1. This CDR3 region has 14 residues. Unmatched junction bases numbered 8, after V lost 6 bases and J lost 7 bases. CDR1 is LGHNA, CDR2 YNFKEQ, per germline. The CDR3 protein is CASSPGTGGWEQYF. For the CDR3, the DNA is TGTGCCAGCAGTCCCGGGACAGGGGGTTGGGAGCAGTACTTC.

The chain joins TRBV12-3 or TRBV12-4 to TRBJ1-5; no clear D gene. The CDR3 sequence is 13 residues long. V dropped 7 bases and J dropped 7 bases, with 14 bases sitting between them. The CDR3 region is CASTREAGQPQHF. CDR3 nucleotide sequence: TGTGCCAGCACCCGGGAGGCGGGGCAGCCCCAGCATTTT.

This rearrangement joins TRBV20-1 to TRBJ2-7; perhaps TRBD1 as D (5 bases). CDR1 is DFQATT and CDR2 is SNEGSKA in the germline V gene (reference sequence). The CDR3 has 11 residues. Trimming shortened V by 5 bases and J by 6 bases, and 11 bases separated the two germline ends. The chain's CDR3 is CSAFRQGEQYF. The CDR3 region has the DNA TGCAGTGCTTTCCGGCAGGGCGAGCAGTACTTC.

This clonotype occurred a few times. V is TRBV28 and J is TRBJ2-5; TRBD2 aligns across 10 bases. Germline V lookup: CDR1 MDHEN, CDR2 SYDVKM. This CDR3 contains 18 residues. V shed 6 bases and J 5 bases; nucleotides not matched to a gene: 18. The CDR3 protein is CASSPPLTSGTVEETQYF. CDR3 nucleotides: TGTGCCAGCAGCCCCCCCCTCACTAGCGGGACAGTTGAGGAGACCCAGTACTTC.

J is TRBJ1-5 and V is TRBV5-1; tentative D call: TRBD1 (5 bases). CDR3 length: 14 amino acids. Trimming pared 2 bases from V and 6 bases from J, leaving 12 bases between. CDR1 and CDR2 from the germline V gene are SGHRS and YFSETQ. CDR3 residues: CASSLEGHGQPQHF. CDR3 bases: TGCGCCAGCAGCTTAGAAGGACACGGTCAGCCCCAGCATTTT.

This clonotype was recorded at least ten times. V and J are TRBV27 and TRBJ2-7, with 7 bases that match TRBD2. The CDR3 is made up of 14 amino acids. Germline loops: CDR1 MNHEY, CDR2 SMNVEV (reference sequence). With 5 bases clipped from V and 6 bases from J, the junction kept 10 bases outside the gene matches. The CDR3 spells CASSPGTTFSEQYF. The CDR3 DNA follows: TGTGCCAGCAGTCCCGGGACTACCTTCTCCGAGCAGTACTTC.

V usage is TRBV10-3 and J usage is TRBJ1-1, with a weak D call TRBD1 (5 bases). Trimming took off 2 bases at V and 5 bases at J, with 9 bases between the two ends. CDR3 length: 13 amino acids. The V gene's germline CDR1 is ENHRY and CDR2 SYGVKD. CDR3 sequence: CAISEGGRTEAFF. The CDR3 coding sequence is TGTGCCATCAGTGAGGGGGGACGGACTGAAGCTTTCTTT.

This clonotype was detected ten times or more. This chain joins TRBV12-3 or TRBV12-4 and TRBJ2-7, with 8 bases that match TRBD1. The V gene end was trimmed by 7 bases and the J gene end by 0 bases; junction bases not matched to a gene: 8. The CDR3 totals 15 residues. The CDR3 loop reads CASIPGTGGSYEQYF. In DNA form, the CDR3 reads TGTGCCAGCATTCCCGGGACAGGAGGCTCCTACGAGCAGTACTTC.

The J gene is TRBJ2-2, the V gene TRBV30; possible D gene TRBD2, 5 bases. Trimming cost V 7 bases and J 6 bases, with 21 bases left between them. This CDR3 is 15 amino acids long. The germline CDR1 and CDR2 sequences are GTSNPN and SVGIG (reference sequence). The CDR3 DNA reads as TGTGCCTATTCTCACGGGCCTCTCGGGGCCGGGGAGCTGTTTTTT. As protein: CAYSHGPLGAGELFF.

There are a few counts of this clonotype. The V and J genes are TRBV24-1 and TRBJ1-5; D is unresolved. Trimming removed 5 bases at V and 7 bases at J, with 11 bases between. The CDR3 has 13 residues. Germline V gene lookup returns CDR1 KGHDR and CDR2 SFDVKD. The CDR3 DNA reads TGTGCCACCAGTGGACCCCGAGGACAGCCCCAGCATTTT. It codes for CATSGPRGQPQHF.

This sequence joins TRBV7-2 and TRBJ2-5; TRBD2 aligns across 7 bases. Germline values: CDR1 SGHTA, CDR2 FQGNSA. The V gene end was trimmed by 2 bases and the J gene end by 3 bases; junction bases not matched to a gene: 6. This CDR3 spans 15 amino acids. CDR3 region: CASSLLGGTKETQYF. The CDR3 DNA sequence: TGTGCCAGCAGCTTATTGGGGGGGACCAAAGAGACCCAGTACTTC.

This clonotype was detected ten times or more. The chain joins TRBV28 to TRBJ2-2; D is uncertain. The CDR3 extends over 12 amino acids. Germline lookup yields CDR1 MDHEN and CDR2 SYDVKM. V dropped 7 bases and J dropped 7 bases, with 10 bases sitting between them. CDR3 DNA sequence: TGTGCCAGCAAGTTTATTGACGGGGAGCTGTTTTTT. It codes for CASKFIDGELFF.

This clonotype was recorded at least ten times. The chain recombines TRBV28 with TRBJ1-3; 9 bases are shared with TRBD1. The CDR3 is made up of 21 amino acids. Per germline, CDR1 MDHEN and CDR2 SYDVKM. Trimming took 4 bases from V and 0 from J; bases not matched to a gene: 19. The CDR3 region is CASSSSLTGTGNFLSGNTIYF. CDR3 in DNA: TGTGCCAGCAGTTCTTCCCTCACCGGGACAGGGAATTTCCTCTCTGGAAACACCATATATTTT.

This clonotype was seen a handful of times. The genes are TRBV4-1 and TRBJ2-7; 11 bases map to TRBD1. The junction had 8 bases not matched to a gene; V was cut back by 5 bases and J by 5 bases. The CDR3 is 15 amino acids. Germline V gene lookup returns CDR1 MGHRA and CDR2 YSYEKL. CDR3 in amino acids: CASSYGQGALDEQYF. The CDR3 DNA follows: TGCGCCAGCAGCTACGGACAGGGGGCTTTGGACGAGCAGTACTTC.

The chain uses TRBV9 and TRBJ2-5; D is undetermined. CDR3 size: 14 residues. CDR1 is SGDLS and CDR2 is YYNGEE in the germline V gene. V lost 0 bases and J 5 bases, leaving 11 bases between the germline ends. The CDR3 nucleotides read TGTGCCAGCAGCGTAGGGTCGGGTCGGGAGACCCAGTACTTC. Protein product: CASSVGSGRETQYF.

V and J are TRBV6-5 and TRBJ1-1; D remains unclear. Germline V gene data show CDR1 as MNHEY and CDR2 as SVGAGI. Trimming removed 0 bases at V and 1 base at J, with 9 bases between. The CDR3 is 15 residues long. CDR3 nucleotides: TGTGCCAGCAGTTACTCGAACAGCAGGAACACTGAAGCTTTCTTT. This codes for CASSYSNSRNTEAFF.

This clonotype was counted many times. The V gene is TRBV29-1, the J gene TRBJ2-7, with TRBD1 matching over 8 bases. Germline CDR1 reads SQVTM; CDR2 reads ANQGSEA. J lost 2 bases, V lost 4 bases, and 1 base had no gene match. The CDR3 spans 12 residues. The CDR3 nucleotides are TGCAGCGTTGGGACAGGGACCTACGAGCAGTACTTC. Translation: CSVGTGTYEQYF.

Many counts were recorded for this clonotype. The V gene is TRBV4-1, the J gene TRBJ2-7; a weak D match, TRBD2 (7 bases). There are 17 residues in the CDR3. Trimming took 1 base from V and 2 from J, leaving 18 bases between them. CDR1 is MGHRA and CDR2 is YSYEKL in the germline V gene. CDR3 bases: TGCGCCAGCAGCCAAGTTCCCGGGGGGACACCCACCTACGAGCAGTACTTC. This translates into CASSQVPGGTPTYEQYF.

At least ten counts were recorded for this clonotype. The chain links TRBV6-1 to TRBJ2-7; TRBD2 matches at 11 bases. CDR1 MNHNS and CDR2 SASEGT come from the germline V gene. V lost 8 bases and J lost 6; bases outside the gene matches: 12. The CDR3 has 15 residues. The CDR3 DNA sequence: TGTGCCAGCTCTCTACTAGCGGGAGATAGCGGCGAGCAGTACTTC. This translates into CASSLLAGDSGEQYF.

J is TRBJ2-2 and V is TRBV12-3 or TRBV12-4; D ambiguous. The CDR3 has 14 residues. V lost 8 bases, J lost 2 bases, and 12 bases lay in between. CDR3 DNA sequence: TGTGCCAGCCGCGGCCTCATAAACACCGGGGAGCTGTTTTTT. It specifies CASRGLINTGELFF.

The chain combines TRBV6-5 with TRBJ1-2; D gene uncertain. The germline V and J ends were trimmed by 2 bases and 1 base, with 5 bases remaining between them. Germline V gene lookup returns CDR1 MNHEY and CDR2 SVGAGI. The length of the CDR3 is 13 residues. DNA for the CDR3: TGTGCCAGCAGTTACGCCCTTAACTATGGCTACACCTTC. It translates to CASSYALNYGYTF.

The chain has TRBV6-1 and TRBJ1-1; D unclear. The germline gives CDR1 MNHNS, CDR2 SASEGT. V lost 2 bases and J 3 bases, leaving 10 bases between the germline ends. The CDR3 length is 14 residues. CDR3 sequence reads: CASSEWEHHTEAFF. DNA for the CDR3: TGTGCCAGCAGTGAATGGGAACATCACACTGAAGCTTTCTTT.

The V and J genes are TRBV2 and TRBJ2-5; D not resolved. The CDR3 is 13 amino acids. With 5 bases removed from V and 5 bases from J, the gap between germline ends came to 12 bases. The germline CDR1 and CDR2 sequences are SNHLY and FYNNEI. The CDR3 coding sequence is TGTGCCAGCAGTTCCGTCACCCGGGAGACCCAGTACTTC. It specifies CASSSVTRETQYF.

This chain links TRBV7-8 with TRBJ1-1; D not certain. This CDR3 is built from 17 residues. V lost 3 bases, J lost 0 bases, and 17 bases lay in between. Per germline, CDR1 SGHVS and CDR2 FQNEAQ. The CDR3 DNA reads TGTGCCAGCAGCTTTTCTATTATTCGAGACTTGAACACTGAAGCTTTCTTT. It translates to CASSFSIIRDLNTEAFF.

The sample holds a few counts of this clonotype. The chain combines TRBV12-3 or TRBV12-4 with TRBJ1-5, with D perhaps TRBD1 (6 bases). Deletions cut 3 bases from V and 8 bases from J, with 11 bases between. The CDR3 has 13 residues. The CDR3 DNA follows: TGTGCCAGCAGTTTTGCAGGGGCCAAGCCCCAGCATTTT. Its protein is CASSFAGAKPQHF.

This clonotype was picked up many times. J is TRBJ1-5 and V is TRBV27, with D possibly TRBD1 on 6 matching bases. The CDR3 contains 12 residues. The V end lost 3 bases, the J end lost 7 bases, and 7 bases lay between the germline ends. Germline-derived CDR1 and CDR2 are MNHEY and SMNVEV (reference sequence). CDR3 sequence: CASSFRGQPQHF. Here the CDR3 DNA reads TGTGCCAGCAGTTTTAGGGGGCAGCCCCAGCATTTT.

The chain uses TRBV5-1 and TRBJ2-7, with unresolved D. The V end was cut by 4 bases, the J end by 4 bases, with 12 bases between. The length of the CDR3 is 13 residues. The germline gives CDR1 SGHRS, CDR2 YFSETQ. The chain's CDR3 is CASSHGPRYEQYF. The CDR3 coding sequence is TGCGCCAGCAGCCACGGACCGCGATACGAGCAGTACTTC.

This clonotype was seen repeatedly, ten times or more. The genes are TRBV6-2 or TRBV6-3 and TRBJ2-7, with 9 bases aligning to TRBD2. The germline V gene has CDR1 MNHEY and CDR2 SVGEGT. The junction had 9 bases not matched to a gene; V was cut back by 10 bases and J by 5 bases. There are 13 residues in the CDR3. For the CDR3, the DNA is TGTGCCACCTCAGCGGGAGGAAGGGACGAGCAGTACTTC. Translation: CATSAGGRDEQYF.